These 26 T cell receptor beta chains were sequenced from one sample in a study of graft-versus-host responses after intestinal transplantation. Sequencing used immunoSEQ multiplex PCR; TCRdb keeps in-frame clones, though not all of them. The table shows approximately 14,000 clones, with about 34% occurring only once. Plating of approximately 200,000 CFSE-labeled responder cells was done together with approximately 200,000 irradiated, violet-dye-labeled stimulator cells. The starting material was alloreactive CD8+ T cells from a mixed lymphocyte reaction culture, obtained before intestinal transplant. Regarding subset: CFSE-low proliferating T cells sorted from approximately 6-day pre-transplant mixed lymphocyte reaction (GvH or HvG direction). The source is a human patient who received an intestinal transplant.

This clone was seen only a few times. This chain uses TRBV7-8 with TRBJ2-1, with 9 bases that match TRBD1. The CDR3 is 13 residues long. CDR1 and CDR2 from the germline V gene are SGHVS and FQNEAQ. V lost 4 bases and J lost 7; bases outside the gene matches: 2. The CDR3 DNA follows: TGTGCCAGCAGCTCCGGGACAGGGAATGAGCAGTTCTTC. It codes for CASSSGTGNEQFF.

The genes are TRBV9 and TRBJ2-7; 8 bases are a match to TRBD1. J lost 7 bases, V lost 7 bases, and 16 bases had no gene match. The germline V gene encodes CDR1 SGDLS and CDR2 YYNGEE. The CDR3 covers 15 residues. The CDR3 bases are TGTGCCAGCCTCCCTCGACAGGGGAAAAGGTTAGAGCAGTACTTC. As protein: CASLPRQGKRLEQYF.

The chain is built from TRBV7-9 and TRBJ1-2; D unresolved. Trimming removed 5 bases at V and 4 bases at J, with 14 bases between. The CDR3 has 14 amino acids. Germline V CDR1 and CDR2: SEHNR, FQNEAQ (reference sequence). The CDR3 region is CASSPNLGSYGYTF. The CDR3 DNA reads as TGTGCCAGCAGCCCCAACCTTGGGAGCTATGGCTACACCTTC. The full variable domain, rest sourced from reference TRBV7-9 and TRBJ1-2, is DTGVSQNPRHKITKRGQNVTFRCDPISEHNRLYWYRQTLGQGPEFLTYFQNEAQLEKSRLLSDRFSAERPKGSFSTLEIQRTEQGDSAMYLCASSPNLGSYGYTFGSGTRLTVV.

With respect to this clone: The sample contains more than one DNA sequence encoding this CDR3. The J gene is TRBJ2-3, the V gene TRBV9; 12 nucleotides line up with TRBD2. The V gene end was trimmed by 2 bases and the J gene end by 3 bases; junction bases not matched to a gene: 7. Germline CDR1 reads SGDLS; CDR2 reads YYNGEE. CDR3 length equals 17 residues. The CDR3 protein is CASSVGTSGLGTDTQYF. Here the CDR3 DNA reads TGTGCCAGCAGCGTGGGGACTAGCGGGTTGGGGACAGATACGCAGTATTTT. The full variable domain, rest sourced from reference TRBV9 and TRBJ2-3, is DSGVTQTPKHLITATGQRVTLRCSPRSGDLSVYWYQQSLDQGLQFLIQYYNGEERAKGNILERFSAQQFPDLHSELNLSSLELGDSALYFCASSVGTSGLGTDTQYFGPGTRLTVL.

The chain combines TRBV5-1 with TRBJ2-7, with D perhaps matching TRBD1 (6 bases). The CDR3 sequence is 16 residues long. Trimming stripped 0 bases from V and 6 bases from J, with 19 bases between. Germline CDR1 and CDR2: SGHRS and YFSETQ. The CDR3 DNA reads TGCGCCAGCAGCTTGGCCGCTACAGGGCTCCTGGGCGAGCAGTACTTC. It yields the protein CASSLAATGLLGEQYF.

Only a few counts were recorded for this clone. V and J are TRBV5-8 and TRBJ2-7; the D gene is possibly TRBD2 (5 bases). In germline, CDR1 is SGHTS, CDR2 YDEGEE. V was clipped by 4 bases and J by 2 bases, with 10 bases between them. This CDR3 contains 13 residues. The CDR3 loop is CASSPWGAYEQYF. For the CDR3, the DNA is TGTGCCAGCAGCCCATGGGGAGCCTACGAGCAGTACTTC.

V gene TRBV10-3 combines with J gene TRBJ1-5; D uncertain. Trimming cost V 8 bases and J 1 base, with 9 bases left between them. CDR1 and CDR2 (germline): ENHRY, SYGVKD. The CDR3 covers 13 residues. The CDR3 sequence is CAISSRSNQPQHF. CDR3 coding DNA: TGTGCCATCTCATCCCGGAGCAATCAGCCCCAGCATTTT.

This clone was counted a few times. For the CDR3, the DNA is TGTGCCAGCAGCTGGACTAGCGGGGGGGAAACTAGCACAGATACGCAGTATTTT. As protein: CASSWTSGGETSTDTQYF. The chain links TRBV5-6 to TRBJ2-3, with 15 bases aligning to TRBD2. The V segment lost 3 bases and the J segment 0 bases; nucleotides outside the gene matches: 5. CDR1 and CDR2 from the germline V gene are SGHDT and YYEEEE. The length of the CDR3 is 18 residues.

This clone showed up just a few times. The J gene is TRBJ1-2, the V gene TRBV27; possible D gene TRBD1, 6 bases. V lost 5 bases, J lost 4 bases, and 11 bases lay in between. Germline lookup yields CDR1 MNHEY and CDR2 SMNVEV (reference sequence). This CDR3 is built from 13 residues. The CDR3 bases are TGTGCCAGCAGTCCAGGACAGTCCTATGGCTACACCTTC. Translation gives CASSPGQSYGYTF.

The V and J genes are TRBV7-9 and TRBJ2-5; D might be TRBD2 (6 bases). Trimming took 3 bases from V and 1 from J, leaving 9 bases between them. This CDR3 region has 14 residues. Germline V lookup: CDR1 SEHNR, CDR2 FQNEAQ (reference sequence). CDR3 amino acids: CASSLVAVQETQYF. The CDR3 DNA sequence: TGTGCCAGCAGCTTGGTAGCGGTCCAAGAGACCCAGTACTTC.

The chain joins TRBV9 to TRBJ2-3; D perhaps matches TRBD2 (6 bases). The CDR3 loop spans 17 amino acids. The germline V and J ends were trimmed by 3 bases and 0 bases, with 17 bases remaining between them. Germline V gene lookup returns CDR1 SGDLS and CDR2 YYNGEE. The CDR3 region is CASSAHRDGTSTDTQYF. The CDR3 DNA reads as TGTGCCAGCAGCGCCCACCGGGACGGGACTAGCACAGATACGCAGTATTTT.

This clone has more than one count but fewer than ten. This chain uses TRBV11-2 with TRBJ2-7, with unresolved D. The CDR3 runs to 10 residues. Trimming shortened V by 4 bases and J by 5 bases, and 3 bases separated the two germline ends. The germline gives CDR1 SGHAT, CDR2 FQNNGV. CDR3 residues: CASSSNEQYF. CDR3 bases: TGTGCCAGCAGCTCAAACGAGCAGTACTTC.

The CDR3 sequence: CASSPYIGTGGDGYTF. The CDR3 nucleotides read TGCGCCAGCAGCCCTTATATCGGGACAGGAGGAGATGGCTACACCTTC. The chain couples TRBV4-3 to TRBJ1-2; 8 positions agree with TRBD1. V dropped 4 bases and J dropped 6; count of bases not matched to a gene: 13. CDR1 is LGHNA, CDR2 YSLEER, per germline. The CDR3 contains 16 residues.

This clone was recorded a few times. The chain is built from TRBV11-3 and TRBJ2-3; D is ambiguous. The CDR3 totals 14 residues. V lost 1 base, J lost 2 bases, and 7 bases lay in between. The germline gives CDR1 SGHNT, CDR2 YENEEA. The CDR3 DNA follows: TGTGCCAGCAGCTTAGGGAGTTCCACAGATACGCAGTATTTT. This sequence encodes CASSLGSSTDTQYF.

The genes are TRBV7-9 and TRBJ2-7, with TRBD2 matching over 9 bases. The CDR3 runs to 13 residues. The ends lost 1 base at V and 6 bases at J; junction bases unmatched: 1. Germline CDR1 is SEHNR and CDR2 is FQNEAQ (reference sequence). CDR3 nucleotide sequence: TGTGCCAGCAGCTTAGTAGCGGGGGCCGAGCAGTACTTC. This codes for CASSLVAGAEQYF.

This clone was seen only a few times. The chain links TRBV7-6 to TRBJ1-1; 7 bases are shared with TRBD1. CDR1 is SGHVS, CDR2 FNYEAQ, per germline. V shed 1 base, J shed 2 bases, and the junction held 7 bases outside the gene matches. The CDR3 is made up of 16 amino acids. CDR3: CASSLVQGWANTEAFF. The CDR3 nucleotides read TGTGCCAGCAGCTTAGTACAGGGGTGGGCAAACACTGAAGCTTTCTTT.

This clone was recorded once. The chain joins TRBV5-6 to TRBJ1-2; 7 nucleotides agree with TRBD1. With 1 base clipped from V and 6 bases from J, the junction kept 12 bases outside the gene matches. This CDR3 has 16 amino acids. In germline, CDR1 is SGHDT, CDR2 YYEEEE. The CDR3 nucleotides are TGTGCCAGCAGCTTGATTGGTACAGGGGAGGTGGATGGCTACACCTTC. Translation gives CASSLIGTGEVDGYTF.

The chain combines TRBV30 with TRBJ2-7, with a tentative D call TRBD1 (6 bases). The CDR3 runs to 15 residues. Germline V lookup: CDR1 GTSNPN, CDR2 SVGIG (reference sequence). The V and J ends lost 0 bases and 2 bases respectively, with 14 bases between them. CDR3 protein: CAWSVPGVPAYEQYF. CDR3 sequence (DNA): TGTGCCTGGAGTGTCCCAGGGGTTCCCGCCTACGAGCAGTACTTC.

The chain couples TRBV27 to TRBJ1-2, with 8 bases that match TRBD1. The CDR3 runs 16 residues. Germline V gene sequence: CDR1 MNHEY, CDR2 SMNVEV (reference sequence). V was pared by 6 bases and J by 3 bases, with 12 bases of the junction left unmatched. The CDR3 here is CASSLGQGVLYYGYTF. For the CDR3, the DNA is TGTGCCAGCAGCCTCGGACAGGGAGTACTCTACTATGGCTACACCTTC.

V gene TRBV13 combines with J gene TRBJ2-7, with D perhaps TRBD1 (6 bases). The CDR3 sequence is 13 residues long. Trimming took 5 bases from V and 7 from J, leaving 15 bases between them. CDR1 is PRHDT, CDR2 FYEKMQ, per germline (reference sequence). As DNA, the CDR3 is TGTGCCAGCAGCGACGCAGGGGTTGGGGAGCAGTACTTC. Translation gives CASSDAGVGEQYF. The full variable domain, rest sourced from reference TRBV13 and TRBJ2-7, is AAGVIQSPRHLIKEKRETATLKCYPIPRHDTVYWYQQGPGQDPQFLISFYEKMQSDKGSIPDRFSAQQFSDYHSELNMSSLELGDSALYFCASSDAGVGEQYFGPGTRLTVT.

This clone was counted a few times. The CDR3 sequence is CASSDSGGQGETQYF. CDR3 in DNA: TGTGCCAGCAGCGACAGCGGGGGGCAGGGAGAGACCCAGTACTTC. The V and J genes are TRBV11-2 and TRBJ2-5; 9 bases map to TRBD2. From germline, CDR1 is SGHAT and CDR2 FQNNGV. The CDR3 totals 15 residues. V was clipped by 5 bases and J by 4 bases; unmatched bases: 8.

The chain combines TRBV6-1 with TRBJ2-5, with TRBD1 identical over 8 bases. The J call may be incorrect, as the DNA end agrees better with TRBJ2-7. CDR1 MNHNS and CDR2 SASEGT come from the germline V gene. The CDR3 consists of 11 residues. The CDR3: CASRTGYEQYF. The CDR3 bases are TGTGCCAGCCGGACAGGGTACGAGCAGTACTTC.

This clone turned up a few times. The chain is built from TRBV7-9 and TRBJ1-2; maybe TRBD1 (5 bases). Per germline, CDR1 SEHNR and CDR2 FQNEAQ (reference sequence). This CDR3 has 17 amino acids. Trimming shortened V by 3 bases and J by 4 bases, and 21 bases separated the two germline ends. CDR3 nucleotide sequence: TGTGCCAGCAGCTTCTCTGAAGGGGAGGTTCCTACCTATGGCTACACCTTC. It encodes CASSFSEGEVPTYGYTF.

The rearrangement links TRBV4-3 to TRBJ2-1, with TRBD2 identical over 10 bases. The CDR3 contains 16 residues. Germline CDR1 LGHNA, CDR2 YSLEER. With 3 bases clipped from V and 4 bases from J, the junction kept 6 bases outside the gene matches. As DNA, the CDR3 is TGCGCCAGCAGCCAGGAGCGGGGGGGCACTTACAATGAGCAGTTCTTC. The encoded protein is CASSQERGGTYNEQFF.

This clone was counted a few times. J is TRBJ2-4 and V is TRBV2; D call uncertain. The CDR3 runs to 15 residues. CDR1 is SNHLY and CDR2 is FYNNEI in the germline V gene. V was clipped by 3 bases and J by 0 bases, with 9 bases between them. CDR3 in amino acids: CASSEVGVAKNIQYF. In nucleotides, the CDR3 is TGTGCCAGCAGTGAGGTTGGAGTAGCCAAAAACATTCAGTACTTC.

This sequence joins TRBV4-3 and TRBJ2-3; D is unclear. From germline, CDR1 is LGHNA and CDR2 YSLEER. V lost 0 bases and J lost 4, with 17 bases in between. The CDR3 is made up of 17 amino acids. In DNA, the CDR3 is TGCGCCAGCAGCCAAGAGAGAAGTAGTCTGCAAGCAGATACGCAGTATTTT. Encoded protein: CASSQERSSLQADTQYF.